The source of this TCR beta chain is a study of T cell responses to AZD1222 COVID-19 vaccine listed by TCRdb under 2021. As for the study more broadly: AZD1222 recipients given second doses at about 4 weeks or at about 12 weeks were pooled, since spike-specific TCR depth and breadth were not found to differ between the two schedules. TCR sequencing covered fewer than 250 trial participants: 207 given two doses of AZD1222 and some 25 given two doses of MenACWY control vaccine. Trial participants were enrolled into age subgroups of 18-55, 56-69 and 70-plus years, which contained about 150, 28 and 57 TCR-sequenced participants, respectively. Points the paper makes about the study in general: Conclusions about previously exposed vaccinees are limited, since just 5 to 7 AZD1222 recipients were seropositive for SARS-CoV-2 at baseline. The 56-69-year group was small, and its depth increase did not reach significance, likely because of low power. The whole spike protein was spanned by vaccine-associated CD4 TCRs, and dominant responses were seen in regions 160-218 and 743-854. After two AZD1222 doses, both the breadth and the depth of spike-specific TCRs were significantly higher than at day 0 and than in MenACWY recipients. Participants were mostly white British, with more females than males. The authors suggested clonal diversity may have been underestimated. Reportedly, close to half of the unique spike-specific TCRs recognized epitopes lying outside the regions that are mutated in the B.1.351 and B.1.1.7 variants. Because no day 14 peak-response samples were available, repertoires were characterized only after the peak T cell response.

Read against the paper, the sample's time point label means: baseline before first vaccination. The vaccinee samples were drawn from two UK trials, COV001 and COV002, one of which was a single-blind randomized controlled phase 2/3 trial testing AZD1222 (ChAdOx1 nCoV-19) in healthy adults. For TCRbeta chain sequencing, PBMC samples were collected from trial participants at day 0 and at day 28 after the second dose. For this chain, trimming is 1 base at the V end and 5 bases at the J end, and the number of junction bases without a gene match is 14. The CDR3 spans 18 residues, from the cysteine through the phenylalanine. Only the CDR3 portion is preserved as DNA: 54 bases, with reading frame beginning at the first base. Reading the germline V gene gives CDR1 WSHSY and CDR2 SAAADI. The CDR3 regions of human TCRbeta chains were analyzed by immunosequencing. Per the original workflow: TCRs in the repertoires were matched against a reference library of SARS-CoV-2-specific TCRs that had been generated with the MIRA antigen-specificity platform. Breadth was defined as the fraction of unique TCRs that were SARS-CoV-2-associated, and depth was defined as the fraction of total T cells that were SARS-CoV-2-associated. Using the MIRA data, each spike-specific TCR was mapped to the spike region that the TCR reacts to and placed in a CD4 or CD8 class. Log10-transformed breadth and depth values were compared by one-way ANOVA with Sidak's multiple comparisons tests. TCRdb limited this immuneACCESS table to in-frame rearrangements with V and J called. A share of clones is missing; checked studies link under half to unresolved V genes, and the rest is unexplained. Clonal size and the V and J genes are those of that table, whereas D and trimming came from the DNA. This sample has about 130,000 clones in its table, and about nine tenths of those were observed once. The ten top clones hold roughly 6.5% of the sample.

Concerning this clone itself: No antigen is known for it. Base quality data are lacking; no much larger clone is found one base away.

The sequencing used peripheral blood, collected on day 0 of AZD1222 vaccination. The chain couples TRBV10-2 to TRBJ2-5; the junction holds 9 bases that match TRBD2. The sequence came from an adult in good health. The DNA sequence is TGCGCCAGCAGTGAGTTTAGCAGGAGCGGGGGGCGAAGGGAGACCCAGTACTTC. This translates into CASSEFSRSGGRRETQYF.